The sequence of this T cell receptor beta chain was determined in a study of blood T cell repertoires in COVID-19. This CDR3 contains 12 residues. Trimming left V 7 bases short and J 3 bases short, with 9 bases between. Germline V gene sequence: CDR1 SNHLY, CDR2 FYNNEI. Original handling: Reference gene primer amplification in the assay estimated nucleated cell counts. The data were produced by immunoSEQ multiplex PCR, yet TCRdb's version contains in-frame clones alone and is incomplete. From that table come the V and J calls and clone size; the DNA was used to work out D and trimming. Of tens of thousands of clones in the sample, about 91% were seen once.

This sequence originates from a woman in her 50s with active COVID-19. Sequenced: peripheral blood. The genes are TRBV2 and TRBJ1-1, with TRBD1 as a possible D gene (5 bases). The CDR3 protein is CASKGIYTEAFF. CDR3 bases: TGTGCCAGCAAGGGGATTTACACTGAAGCTTTCTTT.